The entry below describes one T cell receptor beta chain. Its recognized antigen is unknown. No quality values exist for individual bases; no much larger clone is one base distant. The CDR3 regions of human TCRbeta chains were analyzed by immunosequencing. The original methods were these. Repertoire TCRs were matched against a reference library of SARS-CoV-2-specific TCRs generated with the MIRA antigen-specificity platform. Breadth meant the fraction of unique TCRs that were SARS-CoV-2-associated, whereas depth meant the fraction of total T cells that were SARS-CoV-2-associated. Using the MIRA data, each spike-specific TCR was assigned both to the spike region to which the TCR was reactive and to a CD4 or CD8 class. Log10-transformed breadth and depth values were compared by one-way ANOVA with Sidak's multiple comparisons tests. TCRdb retrieved this table from immuneACCESS and kept in-frame rearrangements only. Not all clones are present; in checked studies, unresolved V genes account for under half, and no reason is known for the remainder. For V, J and clone size, that table is used; D and trimming come from the DNA. The sample contains about 94,000 clones, 90% of them found a single time. The top ten constitute roughly 8.1% of the sample.

Looking up the germline V gene yields CDR1 LGHNA and CDR2 YSLEER. Compared with germline, V lacks 0 bases and J lacks 0 bases; bases without a gene match: 5. The cysteine opens and the phenylalanine closes a CDR3 of 17 amino acids. Only the CDR3 part of the read is kept: 51 bases, read in frame from the first base. This specimen comes from a study of T cell responses to AZD1222 COVID-19 vaccine (dated by TCRdb to about 2021). A note on the overall study: AZD1222 recipients given second doses at about 4 weeks or at about 12 weeks were pooled, since spike-specific TCR depth and breadth were not found to differ between the two schedules. TCR sequencing was performed for roughly 250 trial participants, of whom roughly 200 were given two doses of AZD1222 and some 26 were given two doses of MenACWY control vaccine. Enrollment into the trials was organized by age into subgroups of 18-55, 56-69 and 70-plus years, and those subgroups contained approximately 160, 26 and 62 TCR-sequenced participants, respectively. What the authors observed across the whole study: Only 5 to 7 AZD1222 recipients were SARS-CoV-2 seropositive at baseline, limiting conclusions about previously exposed vaccinees. A significant rise in spike-specific TCR breadth and depth was observed after two AZD1222 doses relative to day 0 and relative to MenACWY recipients. In the small 56-69-year group, the increase in depth fell short of significance, most likely because of low power. Participants were mostly white British, with more females than males. The authors suggested clonal diversity may have been underestimated. Because no samples from the day 14 peak response were available, repertoires could be characterized only after the peak T cell response. Reportedly, almost half of the unique spike-specific TCRs recognized epitopes lying outside the regions that are mutated in the B.1.351 and B.1.1.7 variants. The whole spike protein was spanned by vaccine-associated CD4 TCRs, and dominant responses were seen in regions 160-218 and 743-854.

Taken with the paper, the label for time point translates to: baseline before first vaccination. Vaccinee samples came from UK trials COV001 and COV002, including a single-blind randomized controlled phase 2/3 trial of AZD1222 (ChAdOx1 nCoV-19) in healthy adults. Trial participant PBMC samples were collected at day 0 and day 28 after the second dose for TCRbeta chain sequencing. The material sequenced was peripheral blood, taken on day 0 of AZD1222 vaccination. This sequence uses TRBV4-3 and TRBJ1-2, with 9 bases in between that match TRBD1. This sequence originates from an adult in good health. The DNA sequence is given as TGCGCCAGCAGCCAAGACAACAGGGGGCGTACTAACTATGGCTACACCTTC. Its coded protein is CASSQDNRGRTNYGYTF.